What follows are 28 T cell receptor beta chains derived from one specimen sequenced in a study of blood T cell repertoires in COVID-19. This table comes from immunoSEQ multiplex PCR, and its TCRdb copy is limited to in-frame clones, with some not included. Of 400,000 to 450,000 clones listed, roughly 90% are singletons. The sequenced material came from peripheral blood. The origin of the receptors is a man in his late teens or twenties with COVID-19, enrolled during active disease.

V and J are TRBV5-4 and TRBJ1-6; 10 bases are a match to TRBD1. With 0 bases clipped from V and 9 bases from J, the junction kept 9 bases outside the gene matches. CDR1 SGHNT and CDR2 YYREEE come from the germline V gene (reference sequence). CDR3 length: 17 amino acids. The DNA of the CDR3 is TGTGCCAGCAGCTTGGCCCGGGACAGGGGATTCCCTTCACCCCTCCACTTT. Protein: CASSLARDRGFPSPLHF.

Comments on this clone: The sample contains more than one DNA sequence encoding this CDR3. The chain combines TRBV7-3 with TRBJ1-1, with D unclear. The V and J ends lost 6 bases and 2 bases respectively, with 10 bases between them. The germline V gene has CDR1 SGHTA and CDR2 FQGTGA. The CDR3 runs 13 residues. The CDR3 spells CASSPTANTEAFF. In DNA, the CDR3 is TGTGCCAGCAGTCCTACAGCAAACACTGAAGCTTTCTTT.

The CDR3 reads CASSEDRGGITEAFF. The CDR3, as DNA: TGTGCCAGCAGTGAGGACAGGGGAGGCATAACTGAAGCTTTCTTT. V usage is TRBV6-1 and J usage is TRBJ1-1; TRBD1 matches 9 bases. The CDR3 consists of 15 residues. Trimming took 3 bases from V and 5 from J; bases not matched to a gene: 7. Germline-derived CDR1 and CDR2 are MNHNS and SASEGT.

This CDR3 is CASSQENGQGYEQYF. As DNA, the CDR3 is TGTGCCAGCAGCCAGGAGAATGGACAGGGCTACGAGCAGTACTTC. The rearrangement uses TRBV14 and TRBJ2-7; TRBD1 agrees at 8 bases. The CDR3 runs 15 residues. The germline CDR1 and CDR2 sequences are SGHDN and FVKESK. V lost 3 bases, J lost 3 bases, and 7 bases stayed unmatched.

This clone occurred once. The chain links TRBV6-4 to TRBJ2-7; 9 bases map to TRBD1. The V and J ends lost 10 bases and 1 base, in that order; junction bases with no gene match: 8. The germline V gene has CDR1 MRHNA and CDR2 SNTAGT. There are 14 residues in the CDR3. For the CDR3, the DNA is TGTGCCACCGTACAGGGGGCCTTGTCCTACGAGCAGTACTTC. Its protein is CATVQGALSYEQYF.

The chain has TRBV9 and TRBJ2-3, with 9 bases that match TRBD2. V dropped 0 bases and J dropped 5; count of bases not matched to a gene: 7. The CDR3 spans 16 residues. From germline, CDR1 is SGDLS and CDR2 YYNGEE. The DNA of the CDR3 is TGTGCCAGCAGCGTAGTAGCGGGGGCGGTAGGAGATACGCAGTATTTT. This encodes CASSVVAGAVGDTQYF.

This sequence joins TRBV24-1 and TRBJ2-1; 11 positions match TRBD2. The CDR3 runs to 16 residues. V trimming: 4 bases; J trimming: 5 bases; junction bases outside the gene matches: 6. From germline, CDR1 is KGHDR and CDR2 SFDVKD. In DNA form, the CDR3 reads TGTGCCACCAGTGACGGTAGCGGGAGGGCCCACAATGAGCAGTTCTTC. Residues: CATSDGSGRAHNEQFF.

The chain joins TRBV15 to TRBJ1-1; perhaps TRBD1 as D (5 bases). The CDR3 is 14 residues long. The germline CDR1 and CDR2 sequences are LNHNV and YYDKDF (reference sequence). Trimming took off 1 base at V and 4 bases at J, with 10 bases between the two ends. Here the CDR3 DNA reads TGTGCCACCAGCAGAGGGGGGGGGTCCACTGAAGCTTTCTTT. Translating it yields CATSRGGGSTEAFF. Combining the CDR3 with reference TRBV15 and TRBJ1-1 gives the whole variable domain DAMVIQNPRYQVTQFGKPVTLSCSQTLNHNVMYWYQQKSSQAPKLLFHYYDKDFNNEADTPDNFQSRRPNTSFCFLDIRSPGLGDTAMYLCATSRGGGSTEAFFGQGTRLTVV.

The chain combines TRBV18 with TRBJ2-5, with 9 bases that match TRBD1. The CDR3 totals 14 residues. The germline gives CDR1 KGHSH, CDR2 LQKENI. After removal of 3 bases from V and 4 bases from J, the junction contained 3 bases not matched to a gene. CDR3 in amino acids: CASSPGQGPETQYF. The CDR3 DNA follows: TGTGCCAGCTCACCGGGACAGGGTCCAGAGACCCAGTACTTC.

CDR3 loop: CASSFSASGETQYF. The DNA for the CDR3 is TGTGCCAGCAGCTTTAGCGCTAGCGGGGAGACCCAGTACTTC. The chain carries TRBV5-4 and TRBJ2-5; 8 bases are a match to TRBD2. In germline, CDR1 is SGHNT, CDR2 YYREEE (reference sequence). The CDR3 is 14 residues long. V shed 2 bases, J shed 5 bases, and the junction held 5 bases outside the gene matches.

The chain links TRBV7-9 to TRBJ1-5, with TRBD1 as a possible D gene (6 bases). CDR1 is SEHNR and CDR2 is FQNEAQ in the germline V gene (reference sequence). This CDR3 spans 17 amino acids. The V and J ends lost 4 bases and 7 bases respectively, with 23 bases between them. The CDR3 DNA follows: TGTGCCAGCAGCTCAATCCTACAGGGTGGGAAGGGCCAGCCCCAGCATTTT. Its protein product is CASSSILQGGKGQPQHF.

This clone has a handful of counts. This chain uses TRBV27 with TRBJ2-1; TRBD1 agrees at 8 bases. This CDR3 is built from 14 residues. V lost 7 bases and J lost 6; bases outside the gene matches: 8. Germline loops: CDR1 MNHEY, CDR2 SMNVEV (reference sequence). The CDR3 sequence: CASKMGGQVNEQFF. The CDR3 DNA follows: TGTGCCAGCAAGATGGGGGGACAGGTCAATGAGCAGTTCTTC.

The rearrangement links TRBV7-8 to TRBJ2-1; D unresolved. CDR3 length: 15 residues. The V gene lost 2 bases and the J gene lost 7 bases, with 15 bases spanning the gap. CDR1 is SGHVS, CDR2 FQNEAQ, per germline. Here the CDR3 reads CASSLMEYPRNEQFF. CDR3 DNA sequence: TGTGCCAGCAGCTTAATGGAGTATCCTAGGAATGAGCAGTTCTTC. The full variable domain, in which reference TRBV7-8 and TRBJ2-1 provide the parts outside the CDR3, is GAGVSQSPRYKVAKRGQDVALRCDPISGHVSLFWYQQALGQGPEFLTYFQNEAQLDKSGLPSDRFFAERPEGSVSTLKIQRTQQEDSAVYLCASSLMEYPRNEQFFGPGTRLTVL.

This clone was seen once. The chain couples TRBV29-1 to TRBJ1-2; perhaps TRBD1 as D (5 bases). Trimming removed 4 bases from V and 4 bases from J, with 13 bases in between. The CDR3 is 13 amino acids. CDR1 and CDR2 (germline): SQVTM, ANQGSEA. The CDR3 protein is CSVVRDEVYGYTF. The CDR3 bases are TGCAGCGTTGTCAGGGATGAGGTCTATGGCTACACCTTC.

The rearrangement uses TRBV5-4 and TRBJ2-7; D perhaps matches TRBD2 (5 bases). Germline loops: CDR1 SGHNT, CDR2 YYREEE (reference sequence). Trimming cost V 3 bases and J 7 bases, with 14 bases left between them. The CDR3 loop spans 13 amino acids. The CDR3 sequence is CASSWTGSREQYF. The CDR3 bases are TGTGCCAGCAGCTGGACGGGGTCAAGAGAGCAGTACTTC.

This chain uses TRBV12-3 or TRBV12-4 with TRBJ1-1; no definite D call. Trimming left V 6 bases short and J 8 bases short, with 10 bases between. This CDR3 contains 11 residues. The CDR3 DNA reads TGTGCCAGCAGCCTATTCGGGGAAGCTTTCTTT. Amino acid sequence: CASSLFGEAFF.

J is TRBJ2-7 and V is TRBV18; D call uncertain. The CDR3 spans 14 residues. V was pared by 0 bases and J by 2 bases, with 8 bases between. CDR1 and CDR2 (germline): KGHSH, LQKENI. The chain's CDR3 is CASSPPGQPYEQYF. The CDR3 DNA follows: TGTGCCAGCTCACCACCTGGGCAGCCCTACGAGCAGTACTTC. Filled out from reference TRBV18 and TRBJ2-7, the complete variable domain reads NAGVMQNPRHLVRRRGQEARLRCSPMKGHSHVYWYRQLPEEGLKFMVYLQKENIIDESGMPKERFSAEFPKEGPSILRIQQVVRGDSAAYFCASSPPGQPYEQYFGPGTRLTVT.

The V and J genes are TRBV5-1 and TRBJ1-2, with D possibly TRBD1 on 6 matching bases. The CDR3 spans 15 residues. V gave up 2 bases and J gave up 3 bases, with 14 bases separating them. Germline lookup yields CDR1 SGHRS and CDR2 YFSETQ. The CDR3 loop is CASSLTRQAYYGYTF. In nucleotides, the CDR3 is TGCGCCAGCAGCTTAACCCGACAGGCCTACTATGGCTACACCTTC.

The chain is built from TRBV10-2 and TRBJ1-1, with D possibly TRBD1 on 6 matching bases. V was cut by 2 bases and J by 11 bases, with 15 bases left in between. This CDR3 has 13 residues. Germline assignment: CDR1 WSHSY and CDR2 SAAADI. CDR3 amino acids: CASSEEFGTRAFF. As DNA, the CDR3 is TGCGCCAGCAGTGAGGAGTTTGGGACACGGGCTTTCTTT.

Concerning this clone: At one of its ends the junction is not consistent with the germline gene, which may arise from a read error. This specimen includes other DNA sequences encoding the same CDR3. The rearrangement uses TRBV2 and TRBJ1-1, with TRBD1 as a possible D gene (5 bases). The CDR3 runs to 11 residues. Germline V CDR1 and CDR2: SNHLY, FYNNEI. CDR3 loop: CASRRQSEAFF. In DNA form, the CDR3 reads TGCGCCAGCAGAAGACAGTCTGAAGCTTTCTTT.

This chain uses TRBV18 with TRBJ2-7; 11 positions agree with TRBD1. V trimming: 4 bases; J trimming: 1 base; junction bases outside the gene matches: 3. The CDR3 length is 15 residues. The germline CDR1 and CDR2 sequences are KGHSH and LQKENI. The DNA of the CDR3 is TGTGCCAGCTCACAGGGACAGGGGGGATCCTACGAGCAGTACTTC. Translating it yields CASSQGQGGSYEQYF.

In the case of this clone: A read error may produce the germline difference seen at one junction end. V usage is TRBV5-4 and J usage is TRBJ2-4; the D gene is possibly TRBD2 (5 bases). The CDR3 spans 14 residues. The germline CDR1 and CDR2 sequences are SGHNT and YYREEE (reference sequence). The CDR3 loop is CASSSSGAENIQYF. The CDR3 nucleotides are TGTGCCAGCAGCTCGAGCGGAGCCGAAAACATTCAGTACTTC. Filled out from reference TRBV5-4 and TRBJ2-4, the complete variable domain reads ETGVTQSPTHLIKTRGQQVTLRCSSQSGHNTVSWYQQALGQGPQFIFQYYREEENGRGNFPPRFSGLQFPNYSSELNVNALELDDSALYLCASSSSGAENIQYFGAGTRLSVL.

This chain links TRBV18 with TRBJ1-3, with D tentatively TRBD1 (5 bases). Germline V lookup: CDR1 KGHSH, CDR2 LQKENI. The CDR3 has 15 amino acids. V lost 4 bases, J lost 4 bases, and 14 bases lay in between. The CDR3 sequence is CASSRQTTGGNTIYF. Written as DNA, the CDR3 is TGTGCCAGCTCACGCCAAACCACAGGAGGAAACACCATATATTTT.

The genes are TRBV30 and TRBJ2-7, with 7 positions matching TRBD1. The CDR3 is made up of 13 amino acids. Trimming removed 2 bases from V and 3 bases from J; junction bases left unmatched: 4. CDR1 is GTSNPN, CDR2 SVGIG, per germline (reference sequence). The CDR3 DNA reads as TGTGCCTGGAGTCCAACAGGGGTCTACGAGCAGTACTTC. Protein product: CAWSPTGVYEQYF.

The J gene is TRBJ2-5, the V gene TRBV6-1; no clear D gene. The CDR3 extends over 16 amino acids. Germline CDR1 and CDR2: MNHNS and SASEGT. Trimming stripped 1 base from V and 5 bases from J, with 17 bases between. The CDR3 here is CASSEVPYILGETQYF. The DNA of the CDR3 is TGTGCCAGCAGTGAAGTCCCCTATATTTTGGGCGAGACCCAGTACTTC.

The gene calls are TRBV29-1 and TRBJ1-5; unclear D gene. The germline V gene has CDR1 SQVTM and CDR2 ANQGSEA. This CDR3 is 12 amino acids long. V lost 7 bases and J 7 bases, leaving 14 bases between the germline ends. Here the CDR3 DNA reads TGCAGCGGTCGACGGGGTGGACAGCCCCAGCATTTT. The encoded protein is CSGRRGGQPQHF.

The chain couples TRBV30 to TRBJ2-7, with D perhaps TRBD2 (5 bases). Germline V CDR1 and CDR2: GTSNPN, SVGIG (reference sequence). The V and J ends lost 2 bases and 2 bases respectively, with 10 bases between them. This CDR3 comprises 13 residues. CDR3 nucleotides: TGTGCCTGGAGTCGAGGGTTGACCTACGAGCAGTACTTC. It yields the protein CAWSRGLTYEQYF.

The rearrangement uses TRBV27 and TRBJ2-1; 9 bases map to TRBD2. V gave up 6 bases and J gave up 8 bases; unmatched junction bases: 14. The CDR3 sequence is 16 residues long. Germline V gene data show CDR1 as MNHEY and CDR2 as SMNVEV (reference sequence). In DNA, the CDR3 is TGTGCCAGCAGCACTCCCCTGCGGGGGGGGCCCCATGAGCAGTTCTTC. Its translation is CASSTPLRGGPHEQFF.